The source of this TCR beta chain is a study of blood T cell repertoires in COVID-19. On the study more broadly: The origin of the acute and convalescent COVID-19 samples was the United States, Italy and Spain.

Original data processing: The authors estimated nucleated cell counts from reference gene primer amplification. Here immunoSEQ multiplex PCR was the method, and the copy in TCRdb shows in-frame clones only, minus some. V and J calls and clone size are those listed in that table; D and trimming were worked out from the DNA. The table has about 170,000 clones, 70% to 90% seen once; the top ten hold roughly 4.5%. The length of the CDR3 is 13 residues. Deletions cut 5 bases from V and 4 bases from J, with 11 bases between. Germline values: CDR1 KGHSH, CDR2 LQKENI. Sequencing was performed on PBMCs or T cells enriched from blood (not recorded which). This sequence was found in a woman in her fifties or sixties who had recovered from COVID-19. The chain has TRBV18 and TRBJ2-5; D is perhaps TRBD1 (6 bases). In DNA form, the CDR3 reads TGTGCCAGCTCAACAGGGACGGCAGAGACCCAGTACTTC. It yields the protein CASSTGTAETQYF.